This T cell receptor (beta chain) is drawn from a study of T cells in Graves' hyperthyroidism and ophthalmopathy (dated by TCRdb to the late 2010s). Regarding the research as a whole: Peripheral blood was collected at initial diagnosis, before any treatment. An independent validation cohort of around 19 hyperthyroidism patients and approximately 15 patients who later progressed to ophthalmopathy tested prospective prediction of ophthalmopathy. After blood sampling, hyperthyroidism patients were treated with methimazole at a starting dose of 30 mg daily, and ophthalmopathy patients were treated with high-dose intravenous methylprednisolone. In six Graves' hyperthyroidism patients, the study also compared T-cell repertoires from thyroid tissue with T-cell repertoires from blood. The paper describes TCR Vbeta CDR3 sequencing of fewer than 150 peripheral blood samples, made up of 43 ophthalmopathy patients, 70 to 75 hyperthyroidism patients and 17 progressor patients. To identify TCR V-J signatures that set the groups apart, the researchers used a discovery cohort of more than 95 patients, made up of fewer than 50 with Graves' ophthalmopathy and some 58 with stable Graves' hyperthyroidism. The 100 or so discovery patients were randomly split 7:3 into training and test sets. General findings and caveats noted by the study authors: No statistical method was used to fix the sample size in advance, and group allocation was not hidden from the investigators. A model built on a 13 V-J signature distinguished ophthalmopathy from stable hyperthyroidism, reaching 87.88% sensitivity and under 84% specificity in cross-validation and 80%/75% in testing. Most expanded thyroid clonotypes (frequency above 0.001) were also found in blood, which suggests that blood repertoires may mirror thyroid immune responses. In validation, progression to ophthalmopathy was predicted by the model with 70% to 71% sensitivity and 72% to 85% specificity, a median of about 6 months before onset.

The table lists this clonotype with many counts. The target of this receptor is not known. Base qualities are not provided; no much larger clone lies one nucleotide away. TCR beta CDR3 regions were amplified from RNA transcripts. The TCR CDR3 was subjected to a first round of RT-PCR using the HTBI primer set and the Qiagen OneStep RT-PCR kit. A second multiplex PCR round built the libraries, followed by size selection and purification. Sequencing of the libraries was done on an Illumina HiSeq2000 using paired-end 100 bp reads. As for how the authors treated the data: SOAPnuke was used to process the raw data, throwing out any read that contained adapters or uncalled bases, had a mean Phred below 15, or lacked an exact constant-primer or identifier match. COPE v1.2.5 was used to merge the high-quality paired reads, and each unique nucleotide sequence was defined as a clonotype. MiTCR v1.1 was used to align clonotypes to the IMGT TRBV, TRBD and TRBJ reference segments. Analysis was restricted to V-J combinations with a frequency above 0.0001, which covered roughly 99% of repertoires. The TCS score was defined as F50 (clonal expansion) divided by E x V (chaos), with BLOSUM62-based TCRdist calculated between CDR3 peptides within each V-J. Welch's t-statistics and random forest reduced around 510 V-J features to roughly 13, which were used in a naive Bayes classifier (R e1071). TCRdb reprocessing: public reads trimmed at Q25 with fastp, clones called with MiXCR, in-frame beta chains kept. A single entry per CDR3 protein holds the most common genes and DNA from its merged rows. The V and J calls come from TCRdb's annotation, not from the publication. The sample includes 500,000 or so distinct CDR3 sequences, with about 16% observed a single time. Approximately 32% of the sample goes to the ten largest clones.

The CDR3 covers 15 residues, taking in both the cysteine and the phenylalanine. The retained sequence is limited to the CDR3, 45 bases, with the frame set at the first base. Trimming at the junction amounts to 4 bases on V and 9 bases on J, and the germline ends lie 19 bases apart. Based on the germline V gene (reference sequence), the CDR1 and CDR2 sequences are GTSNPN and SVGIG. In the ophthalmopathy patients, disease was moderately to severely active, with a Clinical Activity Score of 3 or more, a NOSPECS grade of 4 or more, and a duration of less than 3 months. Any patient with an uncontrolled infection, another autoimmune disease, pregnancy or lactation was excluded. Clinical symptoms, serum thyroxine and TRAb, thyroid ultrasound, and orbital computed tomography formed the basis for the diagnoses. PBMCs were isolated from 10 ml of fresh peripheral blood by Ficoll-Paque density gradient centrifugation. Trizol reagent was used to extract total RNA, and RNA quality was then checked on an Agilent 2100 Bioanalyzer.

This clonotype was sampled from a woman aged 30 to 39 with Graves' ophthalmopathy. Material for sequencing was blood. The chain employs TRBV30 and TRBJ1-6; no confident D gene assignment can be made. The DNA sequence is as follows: TGTGCCTGGAAGGGATCCGGACGGTTGGGTTCACCCCTCCACTTT. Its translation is CAWKGSGRLGSPLHF.